Listed here is a single T cell receptor beta chain. In this sample, this clonotype turned up many times. It has no known antigen specificity. Base qualities are missing; no much larger clone stands one base away. These data originate in a study of tumor-infiltrating lymphocytes in oesophageal squamous cell carcinoma (dated by TCRdb to the mid-2010s). The method behind the library was PCR. Sequenced using an Illumina HiSeq 2000. TCRdb applied fastp at Q25 and MiXCR to the public reads, then kept only in-frame beta chains. A single entry per CDR3 protein holds the most common genes and DNA from its merged rows. The sample includes around 20,000 distinct CDR3 sequences, with roughly 43% observed a single time. The leading ten clones occupy about 14% of the sample. Sequencing was carried out using normal esophageal tissue next to the tumor. This TCR was recovered from a male donor with esophageal squamous cell carcinoma.

The CDR3 protein sequence reads: CASSFQGVSYEQYF. The DNA sequence is given as TGTGCCAGCAGTTTTCAGGGAGTCTCCTACGAGCAGTACTTC. Rearrangement joined TRBV28 to TRBJ2-7, with the D call perhaps TRBD1 or TRBD2, each one matching 5 bases. Based on the germline V gene, the CDR1 and CDR2 sequences are MDHEN and SYDVKM. There are 14 amino acids in the CDR3, from cysteine to phenylalanine inclusive. Only the CDR3 DNA stays, 42 bases, in frame from base 1. V is reduced by 3 bases and J by 0 bases, leaving a spacing of 9 bases between them.